This TCR beta chain stems from a study of radiation and T cells in renal cell carcinoma. Germline CDR1 GTSNPN, CDR2 SVGIG (reference sequence). V lost 0 bases, J lost 6 bases, and 7 bases stayed unmatched. CDR3 length: 14 residues. Of note for this clone: Its antigen is unknown.

Some clones are missing from TCRdb's copy, which holds only in-frame ones; the method was immunoSEQ multiplex PCR. The sample yields 130,000 to 150,000 clones, 75% to 90% seen once. Overall study results and limits: Without pretreatment biopsies, baseline tumor clonotype presence was undetermined.

Time point reported: blood 4 weeks post-SBRT, at nephrectomy. Treatment given: 15 Gy SBRT to primary tumor, nephrectomy 4 weeks later. Serial blood draws occurred at baseline and 2 and 4 weeks post-SBRT. Sequences were derived from blood, sampled from a patient whose treatment included radiotherapy and nephrectomy. The V and J genes are TRBV30 and TRBJ2-7, with TRBD1 identical over 8 bases. The source is a woman aged 50 to 65 with renal cell carcinoma. The DNA for the CDR3 is TGTGCCTGGAGTGTAGGGCAGGGGGCTGGCGAGCAGTACTTC. This sequence encodes CAWSVGQGAGEQYF.